This T cell receptor beta chain is drawn from a study of cytomegalovirus exposure and HLA in healthy donors. The PCR employed 60 Vbeta primers together with 13 Jbeta primers. Produced via immunoSEQ multiplex PCR; TCRdb's table is partial and in-frame only. This table has around 76,000 clones, about 73% appearing once. Material: PBMCs. The source is a woman in her fifties or sixties in good health and CMV-seropositive.

The CDR3 sequence is CASSLGPGVGRASEQYF. In DNA form, the CDR3 reads TGTGCCAGCAGCTTAGGCCCCGGGGTCGGGAGGGCTAGCGAGCAGTACTTC. The rearrangement uses TRBV7-2 and TRBJ2-7; TRBD2 matches 8 bases. CDR1 and CDR2 from the germline V gene are SGHTA and FQGNSA. V shed 1 base and J 6 bases; nucleotides not matched to a gene: 14. The CDR3 length is 17 residues. The full variable domain, with the rest looked up from reference TRBV7-2 and TRBJ2-7, is GAGVSQSPSNKVTEKGKDVELRCDPISGHTALYWYRQSLGQGLEFLIYFQGNSAPDKSGLPSDRFSAERTGGSVSTLTIQRTQQEDSAVYLCASSLGPGVGRASEQYFGPGTRLTVT.